This T cell receptor (beta chain) emerged from a study of CD8 T cells in ankylosing spondylitis. Study results and limitations: A motif of roughly 8 highly homologous TCR beta variants was seen as apparently characteristic of ankylosing spondylitis blood. In the blood and synovial fluid of reactive arthritis, some motif variants had been previously reported. Within peripheral blood, clones linked to disease were CD8+ and relatively rare.

5'-RACE, quantitative and with molecular barcodes, yielded the TCR beta libraries. TCRdb called the 5' RACE reads again in MiXCR, with one record for every CDR3 protein. The sample comprises 26,000 or so distinct CDR3 sequences, roughly 7.9% of which are singletons, and 30% rests with the top ten. V gave up 6 bases and J gave up 0 bases, with 18 bases separating them. This CDR3 comprises 16 residues. Per the germline V gene, CDR1 is DFQATT and CDR2 is SNEGSKA (reference sequence). For this clonotype: Its specificity is unknown.

What was sequenced was blood. The chain combines TRBV20-1 with TRBJ2-1, with a tentative D call TRBD2 (5 bases). The sequence derives from a male donor with ankylosing spondylitis or in good health (not recorded which). DNA of the CDR3: TGCAGTGCCGCGTCACCCAGGAGGAGCTCCTACAATGAGCAGTTCTTC. It codes for CSAASPRRSSYNEQFF.